This passage covers 19 T cell receptor beta chains from one sample sequenced in a study of T cells in Graves' hyperthyroidism and ophthalmopathy. RNA transcripts provided the source from which TCR beta CDR3 regions were amplified. When the TCR CDR3 underwent first-round RT-PCR, the HTBI primer set was used. TCRdb reprocessed the multiplex PCR reads with MiXCR, giving one entry per CDR3 protein. This table has a few hundred thousand distinct CDR3 sequences, 46% appearing once. The specimen was peripheral blood or thyroid tissue (not recorded which). These receptors were obtained from a woman aged 18-29 years with Graves' hyperthyroidism.

The chain recombines TRBV12-3 or TRBV12-4 with TRBJ2-3, with 7 bases lining up with TRBD1. J gave up 0 bases and V 7 bases, and 4 bases lay outside the gene matches. The CDR3 runs 14 residues. In nucleotides, the CDR3 is TGTGCCAGCACGTTACAGGGGAGCACAGATACGCAGTATTTT. As protein: CASTLQGSTDTQYF.

This clonotype appeared many times. The V call is TRBV6-2 or TRBV6-3, the J call TRBJ2-7; tentative D call: TRBD2 (6 bases). CDR1 MNHEY and CDR2 SVGEGT come from the germline V gene. V lost 2 bases and J lost 7, with 15 bases in between. The CDR3 totals 14 residues. As DNA, the CDR3 is TGTGCCAGCAGTTACGGGACTCCCGAGGGGGAGCAGTACTTC. Translation: CASSYGTPEGEQYF.

In its sample, this clonotype was seen a few times. The chain uses TRBV11-2 and TRBJ2-5; the match to TRBD2 covers 11 bases. V lost 5 bases and J lost 1; bases outside the gene matches: 12. There are 18 residues in the CDR3. Germline CDR1 reads SGHAT; CDR2 reads FQNNGV. DNA of the CDR3: TGTGCCAGCAGCCCCCGAGGCACTAGCGGGAGTTCCCAAGAGACCCAGTACTTC. It translates to CASSPRGTSGSSQETQYF.

This chain joins TRBV7-8 and TRBJ1-2; 11 nucleotides line up with TRBD1. With 4 bases clipped from V and 8 bases from J, the junction kept 12 bases outside the gene matches. Germline assignment: CDR1 SGHVS and CDR2 FQNEAQ. The CDR3 has 16 amino acids. The CDR3 reads CASSSSHPGQGGGYTF. CDR3 bases: TGTGCCAGCAGCTCTAGTCATCCGGGACAGGGGGGAGGCTACACCTTC.

The rearrangement joins TRBV5-5 to TRBJ1-5; D gene unclear. Trimming pared 6 bases from V and 7 bases from J, leaving 20 bases between. The CDR3 is made up of 15 amino acids. Germline loops: CDR1 SGHKS, CDR2 YYEKEE (reference sequence). The CDR3 sequence is CASKGGVSSEQPQHF. CDR3 nucleotides: TGTGCCAGCAAGGGCGGGGTTAGTTCCGAGCAGCCCCAGCATTTT. The full variable domain, in which reference TRBV5-5 and TRBJ1-5 provide the parts outside the CDR3, is DAGVTQSPTHLIKTRGQQVTLRCSPISGHKSVSWYQQVLGQGPQFIFQYYEKEERGRGNFPDRFSARQFPNYSSELNVNALLLGDSALYLCASKGGVSSEQPQHFGDGTRLSIL.

The genes are TRBV29-1 and TRBJ1-2, with D possibly being TRBD1 (6 bases). The CDR3 spans 11 residues. Germline CDR1 is SQVTM and CDR2 is ANQGSEA. With 6 bases removed from V and 8 bases from J, the gap between germline ends came to 13 bases. The chain's CDR3 is CSVRRGYGYTF. The CDR3 DNA sequence: TGCAGCGTCCGCAGGGGATACGGCTACACCTTC.

The chain recombines TRBV7-2 with TRBJ2-1, with TRBD2 identical over 16 bases. The CDR3 extends over 18 amino acids. Germline CDR1 and CDR2: SGHTA and FQGNSA. V shed 4 bases, J shed 4 bases, and the junction held 7 bases outside the gene matches. In nucleotides, the CDR3 is TGTGCCAGCAGCTCGGGACTAGCGGGAGGGTACAATTACAATGAGCAGTTCTTC. Its protein is CASSSGLAGGYNYNEQFF.

With respect to this clonotype: This is likely a read error, given that the CDR3 carries no conserved phenylalanine or tryptophan at its end. The chain couples TRBV20-1 to TRBJ1-6, with a tentative D call TRBD1 (5 bases). Germline V CDR1 and CDR2: DFQATT, SNEGSKA (reference sequence). CDR3 size: 17 residues. Trimming cost V 1 base and J 7 bases, with 20 bases left between them. The DNA for the CDR3 is TGCAGTGCTAGAGGTGAGAAGTGGGGCAGGAACAATTCACCCCTCCACTTG. The encoded protein is CSARGEKWGRNNSPLHL.

This rearrangement joins TRBV18 to TRBJ2-5, with D perhaps TRBD1 (6 bases). This CDR3 comprises 17 residues. Germline CDR1 is KGHSH and CDR2 is LQKENI. V was clipped by 3 bases and J by 3 bases, with 20 bases between them. The CDR3 coding sequence is TGTGCCAGCTCACCTCCCTCTGCGACAGGTACAAAAGAGACCCAGTACTTC. Protein sequence: CASSPPSATGTKETQYF.

The rearrangement uses TRBV20-1 and TRBJ2-7, with D uncertain. The CDR3 loop spans 14 amino acids. V lost 6 bases to trimming and J lost 4 bases, with 19 bases between them. CDR1 is DFQATT and CDR2 is SNEGSKA in the germline V gene (reference sequence). The CDR3 DNA reads as TGCAGTGCCAGCAGGCGCGAACTTGGGTACGAGCAGTACTTC. It yields the protein CSASRRELGYEQYF.

This clonotype has ten or more counts. The chain combines TRBV6-5 with TRBJ2-7, with D unclear. Germline V gene lookup returns CDR1 MNHEY and CDR2 SVGAGI. V lost 4 bases, J lost 5 bases, and 6 bases lay in between. The CDR3 spans 11 residues. The chain's CDR3 is CASSSFDEQYF. CDR3 coding DNA: TGTGCCAGCAGTTCGTTCGACGAGCAGTACTTC.

The chain's CDR3 is CASAGGVYEQYF. The CDR3 DNA is TGTGCCAGTGCAGGGGGAGTCTACGAGCAGTACTTC. The J gene is TRBJ2-7, the V gene TRBV7-6, with 7 bases identical to TRBD1. The CDR3 sequence is 12 residues long. Germline CDR1 and CDR2: SGHVS and FNYEAQ. V lost 9 bases to trimming and J lost 3 bases; unmatched junction nucleotides: 5.

At least ten counts were recorded for this clonotype. The chain recombines TRBV7-6 with TRBJ2-2; 9 bases agree with TRBD1. This CDR3 has 17 amino acids. With V trimmed by 7 bases and J by 6 bases, 15 bases remained unmatched. Germline V CDR1 and CDR2: SGHVS, FNYEAQ. Here the CDR3 reads CASIKGGDRVEAGELFF. In nucleotides, the CDR3 is TGTGCCAGCATCAAGGGGGGGGACAGGGTGGAAGCCGGGGAGCTGTTTTTT. The variable domain in full, completed from reference TRBV7-6 and TRBJ2-2, reads GAGVSQSPRYKVTKRGQDVALRCDPISGHVSLYWYRQALGQGPEFLTYFNYEAQQDKSGLPNDRFSAERPEGSISTLTIQRTEQRDSAMYRCASIKGGDRVEAGELFFGEGSRLTVL.

This clonotype was detected ten times or more. In DNA form, the CDR3 reads TGCGCCAGCAGTGAACTTAGCGGGAGTTACGAGCAGTACTTC. Residues: CASSELSGSYEQYF. This rearrangement joins TRBV10-2 to TRBJ2-7; TRBD2 matches at 9 bases. The CDR3 covers 14 residues. V gave up 3 bases and J gave up 4 bases; unmatched junction bases: 4. Germline V gene sequence: CDR1 WSHSY, CDR2 SAAADI.

This clonotype was observed many times. This chain connects TRBV24-1 to TRBJ2-7, with no clear D. Per germline, CDR1 KGHDR and CDR2 SFDVKD. V lost 3 bases and J 1 base, leaving 9 bases between the germline ends. CDR3 size: 14 residues. CDR3 residues: CATSDASGSYEQYF. CDR3 in DNA: TGTGCCACCAGTGATGCCTCAGGTTCCTACGAGCAGTACTTC.

This clonotype was seen repeatedly, ten times or more. This sequence joins TRBV6-5 and TRBJ1-4; D ambiguous. This CDR3 contains 13 residues. Germline CDR1 is MNHEY and CDR2 is SVGAGI. The V end lost 0 bases, the J end lost 5 bases, and 4 bases lay between the germline ends. The CDR3 DNA is TGTGCCAGCAGTTACTCTTTAAATGAAAAACTGTTTTTT. Its translation: CASSYSLNEKLFF.

The table lists this clonotype with many counts. The V call is TRBV27, the J call TRBJ2-7, with TRBD1 identical over 7 bases. This CDR3 contains 13 residues. The V and J ends lost 6 bases and 4 bases, in that order; junction bases with no gene match: 6. Looked up from germline, CDR1 is MNHEY and CDR2 is SMNVEV (reference sequence). The CDR3 DNA follows: TGTGCCAGCAGCTCGACAGGGCGATACGAGCAGTACTTC. It is translated as CASSSTGRYEQYF.

This sequence joins TRBV4-1 and TRBJ2-7, with D uncertain. The assigned J gene may be wrong: the sequence end matches TRBJ2-1 better. In germline, CDR1 is MGHRA, CDR2 YSYEKL. This CDR3 contains 13 residues. CDR3 coding DNA: TGCGCCAGCAGCCAAGGACAACTGGGGGAGCAGTTCTTC. Its protein product is CASSQGQLGEQFF.

This clonotype was seen many times. The rearrangement joins TRBV29-1 to TRBJ2-7; D possibly uses TRBD1 or TRBD2 (5 bases each). This CDR3 is 12 amino acids long. CDR1 and CDR2 from the germline V gene are SQVTM and ANQGSEA. Deletions cut 6 bases from V and 6 bases from J, with 15 bases between. The CDR3 nucleotides are TGCAGCGTCGAGGGGCAGCAAGGCGAGCAGTACTTC. This codes for CSVEGQQGEQYF.